This passage covers 23 T cell receptor beta chains from one sample sequenced in a study of T cells of healthy individuals. MiXCR, applied by TCRdb to the 5' RACE reads, yields one record per CDR3 protein. The table lists 95,000 to 100,000 distinct CDR3 sequences, approximately 15% of them singletons. These receptors were obtained from a human donor in good health.

V is TRBV28 and J is TRBJ2-3, with a weak D call TRBD1 (7 bases). The CDR3 sequence is 15 residues long. Trimming cost V 5 bases and J 2 bases, with 14 bases left between them. From germline, CDR1 is MDHEN and CDR2 SYDVKM. Written as DNA, the CDR3 is TGTGCCAGCAGTCGGACAGGAGGGGTCACAGATACGCAGTATTTT. Translated, it gives CASSRTGGVTDTQYF.

Only one count was recorded for this clonotype. The chain joins TRBV29-1 to TRBJ2-7; D is possibly TRBD2 (5 bases). The CDR3 spans 11 residues. Germline lookup yields CDR1 SQVTM and CDR2 ANQGSEA. V dropped 4 bases and J dropped 10 bases, with 14 bases sitting between them. As DNA, the CDR3 is TGCAGCGTTGGTGGGGAGACGACACAGTACTTC. Translating it yields CSVGGETTQYF.

The chain combines TRBV5-5 with TRBJ2-3, with D uncertain. Germline V gene data show CDR1 as SGHKS and CDR2 as YYEKEE (reference sequence). This CDR3 region has 15 residues. V was cut by 2 bases and J by 0 bases, with 10 bases left in between. In DNA form, the CDR3 reads TGTGCCAGCAGCTTCTTCCAATCTAGCACAGATACGCAGTATTTT. Encoded protein: CASSFFQSSTDTQYF.

There are a few counts of this clonotype. This sequence joins TRBV6-5 and TRBJ2-1, with D unclear. Trimming pared 2 bases from V and 6 bases from J, leaving 14 bases between. Germline V CDR1 and CDR2: MNHEY, SVGAGI. The CDR3 is 15 amino acids. The CDR3 protein is CASSYRAEALNEQFF. The CDR3 DNA follows: TGTGCCAGCAGTTACAGGGCAGAGGCCCTCAATGAGCAGTTCTTC.

The rearrangement links TRBV15 to TRBJ2-7; D gene uncertain. This CDR3 is built from 14 residues. The V and J ends lost 1 base and 1 base respectively, with 8 bases between them. Germline loops: CDR1 LNHNV, CDR2 YYDKDF (reference sequence). The CDR3 DNA is TGTGCCACCAGCAGAGGGGTCGGATCCTACGAGCAGTACTTC. The encoded protein is CATSRGVGSYEQYF.

This clonotype was detected ten times or more. The chain carries TRBV20-1 and TRBJ2-5, with D possibly matching TRBD1 (6 bases). This CDR3 spans 13 amino acids. The V end lost 5 bases, the J end lost 0 bases, and 10 bases lay between the germline ends. CDR1 is DFQATT and CDR2 is SNEGSKA in the germline V gene (reference sequence). CDR3 coding DNA: TGCAGTGCTCCTACAGGGAACCAAGAGACCCAGTACTTC. This sequence encodes CSAPTGNQETQYF.

The rearrangement uses TRBV6-2 or TRBV6-3 and TRBJ2-2; 9 positions match TRBD2. From germline, CDR1 is MNHEY and CDR2 SVGEGT. J gave up 5 bases and V 6 bases, and 10 bases lay outside the gene matches. This CDR3 has 16 amino acids. The CDR3 sequence: CASRQIAGVRTGELFF. In nucleotides, the CDR3 is TGTGCCAGCAGACAGATAGCGGGGGTGCGGACCGGGGAGCTGTTTTTT.

This clonotype has only a few counts. The chain joins TRBV6-1 to TRBJ2-2, with D perhaps being TRBD1 or TRBD2 (7 bases each). CDR3 length: 14 amino acids. With 6 bases removed from V and 5 bases from J, the gap between germline ends came to 13 bases. Germline V gene data show CDR1 as MNHNS and CDR2 as SASEGT. CDR3 nucleotide sequence: TGTGCCAGCAGCAGCGGGACAGCGACCGGGGAGCTGTTTTTT. This encodes CASSSGTATGELFF.

This clonotype was observed at least ten times. The chain employs TRBV19 and TRBJ2-1; D assignment may be TRBD1 or TRBD2 (5 bases each). The CDR3 has 12 residues. The V gene's germline CDR1 is LNHDA and CDR2 SQIVND (reference sequence). Deletions cut 9 bases from V and 5 bases from J, with 11 bases between. The CDR3 DNA sequence: TGTGCCAGCGCAATGGGACACAATGAGCAGTTCTTC. Translated, it gives CASAMGHNEQFF.

A word on this clonotype: Given the absence of the conserved phenylalanine or tryptophan at the CDR3 end, a read error is likely. This chain links TRBV27 with TRBJ2-7; D possibly corresponds to TRBD1 (5 bases). This CDR3 spans 15 amino acids. V shed 6 bases and J shed 0 bases, with 15 bases lying between them. Germline V CDR1 and CDR2: MNHEY, SMNVEV (reference sequence). The CDR3 bases are TGTGCCAGCAGCTTGGTGACAGATAGCTCCTACGAGCAGTACTCC. It is translated as CASSLVTDSSYEQYS.

The chain has TRBV6-2 or TRBV6-3 and TRBJ1-5; D is possibly TRBD1 (5 bases). CDR1 and CDR2 from the germline V gene are MNHEY and SVGEGT. CDR3 size: 14 residues. V was cut by 2 bases and J by 7 bases, with 12 bases left in between. This CDR3 is CASSYPGTGQPQHF. The CDR3 DNA sequence: TGTGCCAGCAGTTACCCGGGGACCGGGCAGCCCCAGCATTTT.

The gene calls are TRBV5-5 and TRBJ2-5; 16 bases align to TRBD2. The CDR3 runs to 18 residues. V gave up 4 bases and J gave up 2 bases; unmatched junction bases: 8. CDR1 is SGHKS and CDR2 is YYEKEE in the germline V gene (reference sequence). In DNA form, the CDR3 reads TGTGCCAGCAGCCCTGGGACTAGCGGGGGGGGTGTACAAGAGACCCAGTACTTC. It codes for CASSPGTSGGGVQETQYF.

This clonotype occurred a few times. The rearrangement joins TRBV6-1 to TRBJ2-5; D may match TRBD1 or TRBD2 (5 bases each). Germline assignment: CDR1 MNHNS and CDR2 SASEGT. The CDR3 contains 14 residues. V gave up 5 bases and J gave up 5 bases, with 15 bases separating them. The DNA of the CDR3 is TGTGCCAGCAGTTTGGCAGGGAGAGAGGAGACCCAGTACTTC. Protein: CASSLAGREETQYF.

A single count supports this clonotype. The chain links TRBV7-9 to TRBJ1-6; a possible D gene is TRBD1 (5 bases). This CDR3 region has 14 residues. CDR1 is SEHNR and CDR2 is FQNEAQ in the germline V gene (reference sequence). V lost 4 bases to trimming and J lost 5 bases, with 9 bases between them. The CDR3 reads CASSSGRNNSPLHF. In nucleotides, the CDR3 is TGTGCCAGCAGCTCGGGACGGAATAATTCACCCCTCCACTTT.

Ten or more counts support this clonotype. The chain couples TRBV3-1 to TRBJ2-1, with 11 bases fitting TRBD2. CDR3 length: 17 amino acids. Trimming removed 0 bases from V and 7 bases from J; junction bases left unmatched: 8. Germline V CDR1 and CDR2: LGHDT, YNNKEL (reference sequence). CDR3 protein: CASSQDAELAGVNEQFF. CDR3 nucleotides: TGTGCCAGCAGCCAAGATGCCGAACTAGCGGGAGTTAATGAGCAGTTCTTC.

This clonotype was counted many times. The chain uses TRBV7-9 and TRBJ2-5, with D possibly being TRBD2 (5 bases). Looked up from germline, CDR1 is SEHNR and CDR2 is FQNEAQ (reference sequence). This CDR3 is 13 amino acids long. The V and J ends lost 2 bases and 5 bases respectively, with 9 bases between them. CDR3 coding DNA: TGTGCCAGCAGCTTATCACGCGGGGAGACCCAGTACTTC. Translating it yields CASSLSRGETQYF.

This chain uses TRBV9 with TRBJ2-3; the D is unclear. CDR1 and CDR2 (germline): SGDLS, YYNGEE. V lost 0 bases and J 2 bases, leaving 13 bases between the germline ends. This CDR3 is 16 amino acids long. The CDR3 protein is CASSVGRPRFTDTQYF. The CDR3 bases are TGTGCCAGCAGCGTAGGCAGGCCCCGGTTCACAGATACGCAGTATTTT.

This clonotype showed up just a few times. The CDR3 region has the DNA TGCGCCAGCAGCCAGTCAGGGTTTTGGGAGTCACCCCTCCACTTT. This sequence encodes CASSQSGFWESPLHF. The chain has TRBV4-1 and TRBJ1-6; possible D gene TRBD1, 5 bases. CDR1 MGHRA and CDR2 YSYEKL come from the germline V gene. The CDR3 is 15 amino acids. The ends were cut back, 3 bases at V and 10 bases at J, with 16 bases in the middle.

CDR3 in DNA: TGTGCCAGCAGTACAGGGGGCGCCGGAAACATTCAGTACTTC. As protein: CASSTGGAGNIQYF. The V call is TRBV27, the J call TRBJ2-4, with 9 positions matching TRBD1. V lost 5 bases to trimming and J lost 6 bases; unmatched junction nucleotides: 5. This CDR3 spans 14 amino acids. Germline V gene sequence: CDR1 MNHEY, CDR2 SMNVEV (reference sequence).

The chain uses TRBV4-3 and TRBJ2-3; 11 nucleotides match TRBD2. V trimming: 2 bases; J trimming: 3 bases; junction bases outside the gene matches: 4. Looked up from germline, CDR1 is LGHNA and CDR2 is YSLEER. This CDR3 has 16 amino acids. CDR3 in amino acids: CASSQYWTSGTDTQYF. CDR3 in DNA: TGCGCCAGCAGCCAATACTGGACTAGCGGGACAGATACGCAGTATTTT.

The J gene is TRBJ1-4, the V gene TRBV7-8; TRBD1 might be the D (6 bases). CDR3 length: 16 amino acids. The germline CDR1 and CDR2 sequences are SGHVS and FQNEAQ. V was clipped by 3 bases and J by 7 bases, with 18 bases between them. CDR3 bases: TGTGCCAGCAGCTTGCTACAGGGTCTGGAAGGTGAAAAACTGTTTTTT. This codes for CASSLLQGLEGEKLFF.

The chain employs TRBV28 and TRBJ2-5; D perhaps matches TRBD1 (6 bases). CDR1 is MDHEN, CDR2 SYDVKM, per germline. The CDR3 runs 13 residues. Trimming removed 10 bases at V and 1 base at J, with 13 bases between. The CDR3 protein is CATDQGPQETQYF. The CDR3 bases are TGTGCCACCGATCAGGGGCCCCAAGAGACCCAGTACTTC. Filled out from reference TRBV28 and TRBJ2-5, the complete variable domain reads DVKVTQSSRYLVKRTGEKVFLECVQDMDHENMFWYRQDPGLGLRLIYFSYDVKMKEKGDIPEGYSVSREKKERFSLILESASTNQTSMYLCATDQGPQETQYFGPGTRLLVL.

This clonotype was observed a handful of times. The CDR3 nucleotides are TGTGCCAGCAGTTTATCGACAGGGGCCGCTAACTATGGCTACACCTTC. Protein: CASSLSTGAANYGYTF. The chain uses TRBV27 and TRBJ1-2; 8 bases are a match to TRBD1. V dropped 0 bases and J dropped 0; count of bases not matched to a gene: 3. CDR1 is MNHEY, CDR2 SMNVEV, per germline (reference sequence). The CDR3 is made up of 16 amino acids.